The entry below describes one T cell receptor beta chain. In germline, CDR1 is MNHEY, CDR2 SVGAGI. The CDR3 runs to 13 residues. V trimming: 7 bases; J trimming: 9 bases; junction bases outside the gene matches: 9. This sample is part of a study of shared T cell receptors in the human thymus. Clones were sequenced by immunoSEQ multiplex PCR, and TCRdb holds only the in-frame ones, with some missing. The sample yields 500,000 to 850,000 clones, approximately 89% seen once. The data also belong to a second study, concerning human thymus T cells. That work states: In thymic and blood repertoires alike, V and J usage looked biased.

The chain recombines TRBV6-5 with TRBJ2-1; TRBD1 agrees at 7 bases. The specimen sequenced was thymocytes. This sequence originates from a boy less than two years old with a congenital heart defect. The CDR3 sequence: CASTRPDRAEQFF. The CDR3 DNA follows: TGTGCCAGCACCCGCCCAGACAGGGCTGAGCAGTTCTTC.